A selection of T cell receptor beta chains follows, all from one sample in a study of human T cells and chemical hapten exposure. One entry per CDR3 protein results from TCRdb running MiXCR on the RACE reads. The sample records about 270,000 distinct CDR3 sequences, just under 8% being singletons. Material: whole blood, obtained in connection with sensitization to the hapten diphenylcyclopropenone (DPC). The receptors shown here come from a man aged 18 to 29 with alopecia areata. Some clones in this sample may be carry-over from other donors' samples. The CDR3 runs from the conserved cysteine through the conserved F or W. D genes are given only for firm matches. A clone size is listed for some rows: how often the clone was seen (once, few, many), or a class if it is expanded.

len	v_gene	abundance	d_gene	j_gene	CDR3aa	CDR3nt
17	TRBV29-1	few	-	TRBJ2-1	CSVEFLMADSSYNEQFF	TGCAGCGTTGAATTTTTAATGGCGGATAGCTCCTACAATGAGCAGTTCTTC
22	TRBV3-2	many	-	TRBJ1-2	CASSQELVWPGTPLKLNYGYTF	TGTGCCAGCAGCCAAGAACTCGTGTGGCCGGGGACGCCACTGAAGTTAAACTATGGCTACACCTTC
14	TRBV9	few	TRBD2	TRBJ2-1	CASSVVGTSFEQFF	TGTGCCAGCAGCGTAGTGGGGACTAGCTTTGAGCAGTTCTTC
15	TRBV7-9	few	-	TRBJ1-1	CASSLDLDRHQVAFF	TGTGCCAGCAGCTTAGACCTTGACAGGCACCAGGTGGCTTTCTTT
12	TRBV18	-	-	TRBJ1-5	CASSRAQGAQHF	TGTGCCAGCTCCCGTGCTCAGGGCGCCCAGCATTTT
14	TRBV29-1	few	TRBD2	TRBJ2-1	CSVDETSGGSEQFF	TGCAGCGTTGATGAAACTAGCGGGGGGAGTGAGCAGTTCTTC
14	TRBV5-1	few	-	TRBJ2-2	CASSLGDRTGELFF	TGCGCCAGCAGCTTGGGGGACCGCACCGGGGAGCTGTTTTTT
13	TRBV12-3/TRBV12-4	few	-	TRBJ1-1	CASSLGTGLKAFF	TGTGCCAGCAGCTTAGGGACGGGACTTAAAGCTTTCTTT
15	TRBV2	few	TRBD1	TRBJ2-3	CASRHRGVQGDTQYF	TGTGCCAGCCGACACAGGGGCGTACAAGGAGATACGCAGTATTTT
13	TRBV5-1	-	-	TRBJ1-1	CASSFTGSGEAFF	TGCGCCAGCAGCTTTACAGGGTCGGGTGAAGCTTTCTTT
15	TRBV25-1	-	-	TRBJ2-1	CASSFGGPVYNEQFF	TGTGCCAGCAGTTTCGGCGGACCCGTCTACAATGAGCAGTTCTTC
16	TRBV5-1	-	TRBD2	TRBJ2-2	CASSLASGANTGELFF	TGCGCCAGCAGCTTGGCTAGCGGGGCGAACACCGGGGAGCTGTTTTTT
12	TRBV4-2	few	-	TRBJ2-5	CASSRDGETQYF	TGTGCCAGCTCCCGGGACGGGGAGACCCAGTACTTC
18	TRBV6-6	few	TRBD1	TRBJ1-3	CASTNRDRPPGSGNTIYF	TGTGCCAGCACCAACCGGGACAGGCCACCCGGCTCTGGAAACACCATATATTTT
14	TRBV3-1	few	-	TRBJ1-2	CASSQVSSVYGYTF	TGTGCCAGCAGCCAAGTATCGTCTGTGTATGGCTACACCTTC
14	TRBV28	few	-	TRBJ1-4	CASSLAGGDEKLFF	TGTGCCAGCAGTTTGGCGGGGGGGGATGAAAAACTGTTTTTT
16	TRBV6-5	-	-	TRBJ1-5	CAGGSPGTLSNQPQHF	TGTGCCGGCGGTTCACCGGGAACGTTAAGCAATCAGCCCCAGCATTTT
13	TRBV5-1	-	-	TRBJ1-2	CASTETGNYGYTF	TGCGCCAGCACCGAAACCGGAAACTATGGCTACACCTTC
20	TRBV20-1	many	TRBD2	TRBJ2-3	CSARGIVLTSGPGRSDTQYF	TGCAGTGCTAGGGGAATCGTCTTGACTAGCGGCCCGGGCAGGTCAGATACGCAGTATTTT
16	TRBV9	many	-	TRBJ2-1	CASSVSWGGLYNEQFF	TGTGCCAGCAGCGTAAGTTGGGGGGGCCTCTACAATGAGCAGTTCTTC
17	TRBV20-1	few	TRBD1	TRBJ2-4	CSAKVPLDRGAKNIQYF	TGCAGTGCCAAGGTACCCCTGGACAGGGGAGCCAAAAACATTCAGTACTTC
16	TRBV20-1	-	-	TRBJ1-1	CSARSNTYRESTEAFF	TGCAGTGCTAGGAGCAACACCTACAGGGAGAGCACTGAAGCTTTCTTT
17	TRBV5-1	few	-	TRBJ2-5	CASSWGLKDGHQETQYF	TGCGCCAGCAGTTGGGGTTTGAAGGACGGGCACCAAGAGACCCAGTACTTC
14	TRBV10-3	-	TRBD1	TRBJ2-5	CAISGAGGMETQYF	TGTGCCATCAGTGGAGCAGGGGGCATGGAGACCCAGTACTTC
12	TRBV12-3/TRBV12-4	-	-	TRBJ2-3	CASEAGTDTQYF	TGTGCCAGCGAGGCCGGCACAGATACGCAGTATTTT
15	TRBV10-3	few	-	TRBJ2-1	CAISRGSLAYNEQFF	TGTGCCATCAGTAGGGGCTCCCTTGCCTACAATGAGCAGTTCTTC
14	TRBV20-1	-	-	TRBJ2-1	CSAKGGPSVDEQFF	TGCAGTGCAAAGGGGGGGCCAAGCGTCGATGAGCAGTTCTTC
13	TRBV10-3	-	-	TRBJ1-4	CAIKAQENEKLFF	TGTGCCATCAAAGCCCAGGAAAATGAAAAACTGTTTTTT
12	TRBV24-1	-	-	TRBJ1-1	CATSDGDTEAFF	TGTGCCACCAGTGACGGTGACACTGAAGCTTTCTTT
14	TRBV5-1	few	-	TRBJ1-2	CASSPPAGQRGYTF	TGCGCCAGCAGCCCCCCCGCGGGTCAACGGGGCTACACCTTC
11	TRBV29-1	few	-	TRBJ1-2	CSVQGHYGYTF	TGCAGCGTTCAGGGCCACTATGGCTACACCTTC
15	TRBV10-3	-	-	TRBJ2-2	CAISDSKQATGELFF	TGTGCCATCAGTGACTCAAAACAGGCCACCGGGGAGCTGTTTTTT
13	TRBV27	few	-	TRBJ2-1	CASSLTGHNEQFF	TGTGCCAGCAGTTTAACGGGGCACAATGAGCAGTTCTTC
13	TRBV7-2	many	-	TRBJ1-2	CASSLTGRTGYTF	TGTGCCAGCAGCTTAACTGGGCGGACTGGCTACACCTTC
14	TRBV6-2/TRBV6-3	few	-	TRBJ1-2	CASSYRAANYGYTF	TGTGCCAGCAGTTATCGGGCAGCTAACTATGGCTACACCTTC
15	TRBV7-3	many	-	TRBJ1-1	CASSLSGGGLTEAFF	TGTGCCAGCAGCTTAAGTGGGGGTGGATTAACTGAAGCTTTCTTT
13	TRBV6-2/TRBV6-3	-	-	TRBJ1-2	CATTPGVHYGYTF	TGTGCCACCACTCCAGGGGTTCACTATGGCTACACCTTC
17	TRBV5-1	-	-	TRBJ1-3	CASSFEPPGSSGNTIYF	TGCGCCAGCAGCTTCGAACCTCCGGGGAGCTCTGGAAACACCATATATTTT
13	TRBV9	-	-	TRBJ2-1	CASSPAGSGQQFF	TGTGCCAGCAGCCCCGCAGGAAGTGGCCAGCAGTTCTTC
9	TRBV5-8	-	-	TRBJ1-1	CASSFEAFF	TGTGCCAGCAGCTTTGAAGCTTTCTTT
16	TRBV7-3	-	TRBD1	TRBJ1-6	CASSAFRTGYNSPLHF	TGTGCCAGCAGCGCCTTCCGGACAGGATATAATTCACCCCTCCACTTT
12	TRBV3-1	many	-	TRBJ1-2	CASSQPTTGYTF	TGTGCCAGCAGCCAACCAACAACGGGCTACACCTTC
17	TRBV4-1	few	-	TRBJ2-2	CASSQDPSRRISGELFF	TGCGCCAGCAGCCAAGACCCCTCCCGCAGGATTAGCGGGGAGCTGTTTTTT
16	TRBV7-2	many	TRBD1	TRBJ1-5	CASSPRRDRYAQAMHF	TGTGCCAGCAGCCCGAGACGGGACAGGTACGCCCAAGCTATGCATTTT
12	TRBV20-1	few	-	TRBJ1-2	CSAREAVYGYTF	TGCAGTGCTAGAGAAGCGGTTTATGGCTACACCTTC
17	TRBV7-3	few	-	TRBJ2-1	CASSLIGPQGSLDEQFF	TGTGCCAGCAGCTTAATAGGGCCCCAGGGCTCCCTCGATGAGCAGTTCTTC
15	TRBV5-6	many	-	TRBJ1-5	CASSLAGGGNQPQHF	TGTGCCAGCAGCTTGGCGGGGGGCGGCAATCAGCCCCAGCATTTT
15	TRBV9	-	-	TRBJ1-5	CASSARGDSNQPQHF	TGTGCCAGCAGCGCCAGGGGTGATAGCAATCAGCCCCAGCATTTT
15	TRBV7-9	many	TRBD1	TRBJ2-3	CASSRDRGPFHTQYF	TGTGCCAGCAGCAGGGACAGGGGGCCCTTCCATACGCAGTATTTT
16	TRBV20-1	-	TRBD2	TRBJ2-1	CSARDRLAGGVNEQFF	TGCAGTGCTAGAGATCGGCTAGCGGGGGGCGTCAATGAGCAGTTCTTC